A selection of T cell receptor beta chains follows, all from one sample in a study of vaccination and CD4 T cells after COVID-19. Their antigens remain unidentified. TCRdb recomputed calls from the PCR reads with MiXCR, one row per CDR3 protein. The data show 15,000 to 20,000 distinct CDR3 sequences, about 61% seen once. Sample: CD4+ T cells from blood, cultured in vitro. Source of these receptors: a human donor who had recovered from COVID-19. Each CDR3 is given with its conserved first and last residue. The D gene is left open where the match is weak. Expanded clones are given a class, and other clones once, few, many or no size at all.

cdr3_nt cdr3_aa d_call j_call v_call clone_size
TGTGCCAGCAGTCCCCGGGACAGCTTCAATGGCTACACCTTC CASSPRDSFNGYTF TRBD1 TRBJ1-2 TRBV27 few
TGCAGTGCTAGCATGCTACAAAAGCCCCAGCATTTT CSASMLQKPQHF - TRBJ1-5 TRBV20-1 few
TGCAGTGCTAGAGATAGCGCCCGGGGGGTGAACACTGAAGCTTTCTTT CSARDSARGVNTEAFF - TRBJ1-1 TRBV20-1 -
TGCAGTGCTAGCTCGCCGGACAGCACTGAAGCTTTCTTT CSASSPDSTEAFF - TRBJ1-1 TRBV20-1 few
TGTGCCAGTAGTATGAAGCAGGCTAGCACAGATACGCAGTATTTT CASSMKQASTDTQYF - TRBJ2-3 TRBV19 few
TGTGCCAGCAGTGACCGGAGTTGGGGCTACACCTTC CASSDRSWGYTF - TRBJ1-2 TRBV6-1 -
TGTGCCAGCAGTGTTACAGGGGCCAATGAGCAGTTCTTC CASSVTGANEQFF TRBD1 TRBJ2-1 TRBV6-1 -
TGTGCCAGCAGCTTACAGTTTTATGGCTACACCTTC CASSLQFYGYTF - TRBJ1-2 TRBV7-2 -
TGCAGTGCTACTCGGGAGGGTCGAGCCCAGGAGACCCAGTACTTC CSATREGRAQETQYF TRBD2 TRBJ2-5 TRBV20-1 few
TGTGCCACCAGTGACCGGGACAGGCCGAACACTGAAGCTTTCTTT CATSDRDRPNTEAFF TRBD1 TRBJ1-1 TRBV24-1 -
TGTGCCAGCAGCTTAGCATACACAGTCTATGGCTACACCTTC CASSLAYTVYGYTF - TRBJ1-2 TRBV7-9 -
TGCGCCAGCACCAGGACAGGGGGCAGGGAGACCCAGTACTTC CASTRTGGRETQYF TRBD1 TRBJ2-5 TRBV5-1 -
TGTGCCAGCAGAGGCAGGAACCCCAATCAGCCCCAGCATTTT CASRGRNPNQPQHF - TRBJ1-5 TRBV21-1 -
TGCAGTGCTAACGGCGGACAGCTTAACACTGAAGCTTTCTTT CSANGGQLNTEAFF - TRBJ1-1 TRBV20-1 few
TGTGCCATCAGTACATCGGGCGGGGGGAACTACAATGAGCAGTTCTTC CAISTSGGGNYNEQFF TRBD2 TRBJ2-1 TRBV10-3 -
TGTGCCAGCAGCCAGGCAGGATTATATTCAGAGACCCAGTACTTC CASSQAGLYSETQYF - TRBJ2-5 TRBV5-8 -
TGTGCCAGCAGCACGGACAGGGGGCGGTTCAGACCAACCGGGGAGCTGTTTTTT CASSTDRGRFRPTGELFF TRBD1 TRBJ2-2 TRBV6-1 few
TGTGCCAGTTCTCGACTAGCGGGAGGGCCCTCGGAGACAGATACGCAGTATTTT CASSRLAGGPSETDTQYF TRBD2 TRBJ2-3 TRBV6-7 -
TGTGCCAGCCCTACCCGGGACAAAGCCAAAAACATTCAGTACTTC CASPTRDKAKNIQYF - TRBJ2-4 TRBV27 once
TGTGCCAGCAGCTTAGCGGATACGCAGTATTTT CASSLADTQYF - TRBJ2-3 TRBV7-9 few
TGTGCCAGCAGTCAACTCGGAGGGAACACTGAAGCTTTCTTT CASSQLGGNTEAFF - TRBJ1-1 TRBV6-2/TRBV6-3 -
TGCGCCAGCAGTGCCCAAGACGGGTCACCCCTCCACTTT CASSAQDGSPLHF - TRBJ1-6 TRBV10-2 -
TGTGCCAGCAGGCTATTACAGGGAGCTGAGCAGTTCTTC CASRLLQGAEQFF - TRBJ2-1 TRBV6-1 -
TGTGCCAGTCAGGGGGCTAATTCACCCCTCCACTTT CASQGANSPLHF TRBD1 TRBJ1-6 TRBV19 -
TGTGCCAGCAGTGAATCCCGCCGGGTCAATCAGCCCCAGCATTTT CASSESRRVNQPQHF - TRBJ1-5 TRBV6-1 few
TGTGCCAGCAGAAAGACAGCTGTCGGGGCCAACGTCCTGACTTTC CASRKTAVGANVLTF - TRBJ2-6 TRBV2 -
TGTGCCAGCAGCCTGGACAGGGAGGGTCAGCCCCAGCATTTT CASSLDREGQPQHF TRBD1 TRBJ1-5 TRBV2 -
TGTGCCAGCAGCTTCTACGCGGATGAGCAGTTCTTC CASSFYADEQFF - TRBJ2-1 TRBV7-2 -
TGCAGTGCTCCCGGGACCCACGAGGGTCAGCCCCAGCATTTT CSAPGTHEGQPQHF - TRBJ1-5 TRBV20-1 few
TGCAGTGCGCCCCAACAGGGAGGGGAGGAGACCCAGTACTTC CSAPQQGGEETQYF - TRBJ2-5 TRBV20-1 -
TGTGCCAGCACGGAGGCCAGGTTCAATTCACCCCTCCACTTT CASTEARFNSPLHF - TRBJ1-6 TRBV6-1 -
TGTGCCAGTAGTGCCGGGACAGGGGTTTCTATGAAGACCCAGTACTTC CASSAGTGVSMKTQYF TRBD1 TRBJ2-5 TRBV19 -
TGCGCCAGCAGCAGAGATCCCTCGGGCAATGAGCAGTTCTTC CASSRDPSGNEQFF - TRBJ2-1 TRBV5-1 few
TGCAGTGCTAGAGATCCAGGAAGGGGTAGAGGCTATGGCTACACCTTC CSARDPGRGRGYGYTF - TRBJ1-2 TRBV20-1 -
TGCAGTGCTAGAGACAGACAAGGCTACACCTTC CSARDRQGYTF - TRBJ1-2 TRBV20-1 few
TGTGCCAGCAGCTTAGCTTGGGGGGCGTTCACTGAAGCTTTCTTT CASSLAWGAFTEAFF - TRBJ1-1 TRBV7-8 -
TGTGCCAGCCCTAGGAGAGGACAGCACTATTCACCCCTCCACTTT CASPRRGQHYSPLHF - TRBJ1-6 TRBV6-2/TRBV6-3 -
TGTGCCAGTAGTCCGACAGGGGGCGTCACTGAAGCTTTCTTT CASSPTGGVTEAFF TRBD1 TRBJ1-1 TRBV19 -
TGTGCCGAGCGGGAGGGCCTGGGCGGGGAGCTGTTTTTT CAEREGLGGELFF TRBD2 TRBJ2-2 TRBV28 -
TGCAGTAGCACTAGGGGGACTAGCGGTGAAGAGACCCAGTACTTC CSSTRGTSGEETQYF TRBD2 TRBJ2-5 TRBV20-1 -